Below, one T cell receptor (beta chain) is given with its context. These data belong to a study of CD8 T cells in Susac syndrome. Germline assignment: CDR1 LNHDA and CDR2 SQIVND (reference sequence). The CDR3 length is 16 residues. J lost 0 bases, V lost 7 bases, and 11 bases had no gene match. It was with random hexamers that roughly 0.45 to 1 ug RNA was reverse transcribed. Amplification of the TCR beta CDR3 was carried out by immunoSEQ multiplex PCR, which spanned a total of 54 Vbeta and 13 Jbeta segments. TCRdb reprocessed the immunoSEQ multiplex PCR reads with MiXCR, giving one entry per CDR3 protein. The sample has approximately 90,000 distinct CDR3 sequences, 80% to 95% seen once; the top ten hold less than 0.35%.

The chain carries TRBV19 and TRBJ1-1, with TRBD1 matching 7 bases. Sequences were obtained from CD8+ T cells from PBMCs. This TCR was sampled from a human donor in good health. The CDR3 DNA is TGTGCCAGTAACCATCCCGATACAGGGGTGAACACTGAAGCTTTCTTT. The encoded protein is CASNHPDTGVNTEAFF.